These 30 T cell receptor beta chains share one sample of origin, sequenced in a study of cytomegalovirus exposure and HLA in healthy donors (dated by TCRdb to the late 2010s). The receptor library was made with the immunoSEQ multiplex PCR assay. The multiplex PCR relied on a mix of 60 forward primers for TCR Vbeta segments and 13 reverse primers for TCR Jbeta segments. The source is immuneACCESS, and TCRdb retained only in-frame sequences with V and J called. Part of the clones is not carried over; for the studies checked, unresolved V genes explain less than half of this, and the remainder is unexplained. The sample yields more than 55,000 clones; 80% were counted once. The top ten clonotypes cover around 4.2% of the sample. Source material: PBMCs. These receptors were collected from a woman in her 40s in good health and CMV-seronegative.

J is TRBJ1-5 and V is TRBV28, with no clear D. The CDR3 is 13 residues long. V dropped 3 bases and J dropped 4 bases, with 7 bases sitting between them. CDR1 is MDHEN, CDR2 SYDVKM, per germline. The DNA of the CDR3 is TGTGCCAGCAGTTTTCTCGGGAATCAGCCCCAGCATTTT. The encoded protein is CASSFLGNQPQHF.

The CDR3 nucleotides read TGTGCCAGCAGCCCAGAAGACTCGAGCAATCAGCCCCAGCATTTT. This encodes CASSPEDSSNQPQHF. The gene calls are TRBV7-8 and TRBJ1-5; D call uncertain. The CDR3 is 15 amino acids. The germline V and J ends were trimmed by 5 bases and 1 base, with 12 bases remaining between them. Germline V lookup: CDR1 SGHVS, CDR2 FQNEAQ.

In DNA, the CDR3 is TGTGCCAGCAGCACGGGACTAGCGGGACCCTACAATGAGCAGTTCTTC. Its protein product is CASSTGLAGPYNEQFF. The V call is TRBV7-9, the J call TRBJ2-1; 13 positions agree with TRBD2. The germline CDR1 and CDR2 sequences are SEHNR and FQNEAQ (reference sequence). The V segment lost 5 bases and the J segment 2 bases; nucleotides outside the gene matches: 3. CDR3 length equals 16 residues.

This sequence joins TRBV10-3 and TRBJ2-7; possibly TRBD1 for D (6 bases). The CDR3 length is 15 residues. The germline V gene has CDR1 ENHRY and CDR2 SYGVKD. Trimming shortened V by 7 bases and J by 6 bases, and 22 bases separated the two germline ends. CDR3 bases: TGTGCCATCACCGCGACAGGTCCCCCTCCTACCGAGCAGTACTTC. Encoded protein: CAITATGPPPTEQYF.

This clone has a single count. The rearrangement joins TRBV6-5 to TRBJ2-7; no firm D call. CDR1 and CDR2 (germline): MNHEY, SVGAGI. CDR3 size: 13 residues. The V end was cut by 2 bases, the J end by 2 bases, with 7 bases between. The CDR3 DNA is TGTGCCAGCAGTTACGCAGGTGCCTACGAGCAGTACTTC. Translated, it gives CASSYAGAYEQYF.

CDR3 residues: CASSLGTVSSYEQYF. CDR3 coding DNA: TGTGCCAGCAGCTTAGGGACAGTGAGCTCCTACGAGCAGTACTTC. This chain uses TRBV7-9 with TRBJ2-7; D possibly corresponds to TRBD1 (6 bases). Germline CDR1 and CDR2: SEHNR and FQNEAQ (reference sequence). The CDR3 runs to 15 residues. The V end lost 1 base, the J end lost 0 bases, and 10 bases lay between the germline ends.

The J gene is TRBJ1-3, the V gene TRBV5-6; D remains unclear. CDR1 and CDR2 from the germline V gene are SGHDT and YYEEEE. Trimming pared 4 bases from V and 0 bases from J, leaving 23 bases between. The CDR3 runs 19 residues. The CDR3 reads CASSAITPKIRYSGNTIYF. DNA for the CDR3: TGTGCCAGCAGCGCCATAACTCCGAAAATTCGGTACTCTGGAAACACCATATATTTT. Based on the CDR3 plus reference TRBV5-6 and TRBJ1-3, the full variable domain is DAGVTQSPTHLIKTRGQQVTLRCSPKSGHDTVSWYQQALGQGPQFIFQYYEEEERQRGNFPDRFSGHQFPNYSSELNVNALLLGDSALYLCASSAITPKIRYSGNTIYFGEGSWLTVV.

V and J are TRBV7-2 and TRBJ2-2; TRBD1 matches 7 bases. CDR1 is SGHTA and CDR2 is FQGNSA in the germline V gene. The CDR3 totals 15 residues. V was clipped by 1 base and J by 6 bases; unmatched bases: 5. The CDR3, as DNA: TGTGCCAGCAGCTTAGAGGGGGCGCACGCCGGGGAGCTGTTTTTT. Its protein product is CASSLEGAHAGELFF.

The chain combines TRBV11-2 with TRBJ2-7, with TRBD1 identical over 8 bases. In germline, CDR1 is SGHAT, CDR2 FQNNGV. The CDR3 contains 16 residues. V shed 0 bases, J shed 3 bases, and the junction held 7 bases outside the gene matches. The CDR3 sequence: CASSLDRSGGYYEQYF. CDR3 DNA: TGTGCCAGCAGCTTAGATAGGTCAGGGGGCTACTACGAGCAGTACTTC.

As to this clone: This sample also contains other DNA sequences that code for the same CDR3. This chain joins TRBV29-1 and TRBJ2-7; TRBD1 aligns across 8 bases. CDR1 and CDR2 from the germline V gene are SQVTM and ANQGSEA. With 5 bases clipped from V and 6 bases from J, the junction kept 6 bases outside the gene matches. The CDR3 has 12 residues. CDR3 DNA: TGCAGCGTTTTTCAGGGGGCGGGCGAGCAGTACTTC. Protein sequence: CSVFQGAGEQYF.

V gene TRBV7-9 combines with J gene TRBJ2-7, with 7 positions matching TRBD2. J gave up 3 bases and V 5 bases, and 10 bases lay outside the gene matches. Germline V gives CDR1 SEHNR, CDR2 FQNEAQ (reference sequence). The CDR3 length is 15 residues. CDR3 nucleotide sequence: TGTGCCAGCAGCCGGAGTAGCGGGCCCAACTACGAGCAGTACTTC. It translates to CASSRSSGPNYEQYF.

This clone was seen only a few times. The chain combines TRBV28 with TRBJ1-2, with D possibly TRBD1 on 5 matching bases. CDR1 and CDR2 from the germline V gene are MDHEN and SYDVKM. V lost 3 bases and J 8 bases, leaving 16 bases between the germline ends. The CDR3 covers 14 residues. CDR3 in amino acids: CASSLGGRPVGYTF. In DNA form, the CDR3 reads TGTGCCAGCAGTTTGGGGGGGAGGCCAGTCGGCTACACCTTC.

This chain connects TRBV29-1 to TRBJ1-1, with D perhaps TRBD1 (5 bases). From germline, CDR1 is SQVTM and CDR2 ANQGSEA. The V and J ends lost 4 bases and 5 bases respectively, with 14 bases between them. The CDR3 is made up of 13 amino acids. The CDR3 sequence is CSVGSGMGTEAFF. The CDR3 bases are TGCAGCGTTGGTTCAGGGATGGGGACTGAAGCTTTCTTT.

Here the CDR3 DNA reads TGTGCCAGCAGCACCGGACAGGGGAGCACTGAAGCTTTCTTT. It codes for CASSTGQGSTEAFF. The chain combines TRBV5-4 with TRBJ1-1, with 9 bases that match TRBD1. The CDR3 runs 14 residues. Germline lookup yields CDR1 SGHNT and CDR2 YYREEE (reference sequence). V gave up 4 bases and J gave up 4 bases; unmatched junction bases: 5.

This clone was seen only once. V gene TRBV28 combines with J gene TRBJ1-1; D not resolved. Looked up from germline, CDR1 is MDHEN and CDR2 is SYDVKM. The CDR3 loop spans 14 amino acids. Trimming cost V 4 bases and J 4 bases, with 13 bases left between them. The chain's CDR3 is CASSSAGKGTEAFF. The CDR3 DNA sequence: TGTGCCAGCAGTTCGGCCGGGAAAGGCACTGAAGCTTTCTTT.

This rearrangement joins TRBV19 to TRBJ2-7, with a tentative D call TRBD1 (5 bases). The V and J ends lost 3 bases and 2 bases respectively, with 14 bases between them. In germline, CDR1 is LNHDA, CDR2 SQIVND (reference sequence). This CDR3 contains 15 residues. CDR3 in DNA: TGTGCCAGTAGTATTGACAGTGAATTTGCCTACGAGCAGTACTTC. This codes for CASSIDSEFAYEQYF.

This clone was counted a single time. V usage is TRBV7-2 and J usage is TRBJ1-2, with 9 bases identical to TRBD1. The CDR3 contains 15 residues. Germline V gene sequence: CDR1 SGHTA, CDR2 FQGNSA. With 3 bases clipped from V and 4 bases from J, the junction kept 6 bases outside the gene matches. The CDR3 sequence is CASSFGQGRGYGYTF. The CDR3 DNA reads as TGTGCCAGCAGCTTCGGACAGGGGAGGGGCTATGGCTACACCTTC. The full variable domain, in which reference TRBV7-2 and TRBJ1-2 provide the parts outside the CDR3, is GAGVSQSPSNKVTEKGKDVELRCDPISGHTALYWYRQSLGQGLEFLIYFQGNSAPDKSGLPSDRFSAERTGGSVSTLTIQRTQQEDSAVYLCASSFGQGRGYGYTFGSGTRLTVV.

The chain employs TRBV7-6 and TRBJ2-7; no firm D call. This CDR3 is 13 amino acids long. Germline values: CDR1 SGHVS, CDR2 FNYEAQ. V was clipped by 1 base and J by 1 base, with 5 bases between them. CDR3 DNA: TGTGCCAGCAGCTTAGATTATTCCTACGAGCAGTACTTC. Translated, it gives CASSLDYSYEQYF.

The V gene is TRBV7-2, the J gene TRBJ1-1; no firm D call. V was clipped by 0 bases and J by 1 base, with 6 bases between them. Germline CDR1 and CDR2: SGHTA and FQGNSA. The CDR3 length is 14 residues. The CDR3 protein is CASSLAVGNTEAFF. CDR3 coding DNA: TGTGCCAGCAGCTTAGCGGTCGGGAACACTGAAGCTTTCTTT.

The chain employs TRBV7-2 and TRBJ2-4; 11 bases are shared with TRBD2. The V segment lost 1 base and the J segment 1 base; nucleotides outside the gene matches: 6. Germline values: CDR1 SGHTA, CDR2 FQGNSA. The CDR3 covers 18 residues. CDR3 DNA sequence: TGTGCCAGCAGCTTAGTCGGTACTAGCGGGAGTGCCAAAAACATTCAGTACTTC. It specifies CASSLVGTSGSAKNIQYF. Looking up the rest from reference TRBV7-2 and TRBJ2-4 gives the full variable domain: GAGVSQSPSNKVTEKGKDVELRCDPISGHTALYWYRQSLGQGLEFLIYFQGNSAPDKSGLPSDRFSAERTGGSVSTLTIQRTQQEDSAVYLCASSLVGTSGSAKNIQYFGAGTRLSVL.

The V call is TRBV27, the J call TRBJ2-2; a weak D match, TRBD1 (5 bases). Between the trimmed V and J ends, which lost 2 bases and 7 bases, there was a span of 14 bases. The CDR3 has 15 amino acids. Germline V gene data show CDR1 as MNHEY and CDR2 as SMNVEV (reference sequence). The CDR3 sequence is CASSLQGEVLGELFF. The CDR3 DNA sequence: TGTGCCAGCAGTTTACAGGGCGAGGTCCTCGGGGAGCTGTTTTTT.

As for this clone: Other nucleotide sequences in the sample specify the same CDR3. V is TRBV5-1 and J is TRBJ2-1, with 9 bases lining up with TRBD2. With 0 bases clipped from V and 4 bases from J, the junction kept 2 bases outside the gene matches. Per the germline V gene, CDR1 is SGHRS and CDR2 is YFSETQ. This CDR3 contains 15 residues. The CDR3 DNA reads TGCGCCAGCAGCTTGGAACTAGCGGGTTACAATGAGCAGTTCTTC. Protein sequence: CASSLELAGYNEQFF.

CDR3 region: CASSSGLAGETQYF. The DNA of the CDR3 is TGTGCCAGCAGCTCCGGACTAGCGGGAGAGACCCAGTACTTC. The V call is TRBV5-5, the J call TRBJ2-5, with TRBD2 matching over 11 bases. In germline, CDR1 is SGHKS, CDR2 YYEKEE (reference sequence). CDR3 length equals 14 residues. V was pared by 3 bases and J by 4 bases, with 2 bases of the junction left unmatched. Full variable domain (remainder filled in from reference TRBV5-5 and TRBJ2-5): DAGVTQSPTHLIKTRGQQVTLRCSPISGHKSVSWYQQVLGQGPQFIFQYYEKEERGRGNFPDRFSARQFPNYSSELNVNALLLGDSALYLCASSSGLAGETQYFGPGTRLLVL.

V usage is TRBV28 and J usage is TRBJ2-6; D perhaps matches TRBD2 (6 bases). V lost 2 bases to trimming and J lost 2 bases, with 19 bases between them. This CDR3 contains 19 residues. CDR1 is MDHEN and CDR2 is SYDVKM in the germline V gene. The CDR3 bases are TGTGCCAGCAGTTTAACCCTGGGGCGGGGCCGGGCTGGGGCCAACGTCCTGACTTTC. As protein: CASSLTLGRGRAGANVLTF.

The genes are TRBV6-1 and TRBJ2-5; D perhaps matches TRBD2 (6 bases). The CDR3 runs 15 residues. Trimming cost V 3 bases and J 2 bases, with 13 bases left between them. Germline assignment: CDR1 MNHNS and CDR2 SASEGT. The CDR3 reads CASSDQPGLQETQYF. The CDR3 region has the DNA TGTGCCAGCAGTGATCAACCGGGACTTCAAGAGACCCAGTACTTC.

J is TRBJ2-1 and V is TRBV11-1, with D perhaps TRBD1 (6 bases). The V gene lost 1 base and the J gene lost 7 bases, with 14 bases spanning the gap. Germline loops: CDR1 SGHAT, CDR2 FQDESV (reference sequence). CDR3 length: 15 amino acids. CDR3 amino acids: CASSLVLGAGNEQFF. The CDR3 DNA follows: TGTGCCAGCAGCTTAGTGTTGGGGGCAGGGAATGAGCAGTTCTTC.

The J gene is TRBJ1-2, the V gene TRBV28; TRBD1 might be the D (6 bases). Germline CDR1 reads MDHEN; CDR2 reads SYDVKM. This CDR3 is built from 15 residues. V shed 5 bases and J shed 4 bases, with 17 bases lying between them. The CDR3 nucleotides are TGTGCCAGCAGTGCCCCCCGGGGGGCCGGCTATGGCTACACCTTC. Translation: CASSAPRGAGYGYTF.

The chain recombines TRBV4-1 with TRBJ2-7; D remains unclear. Trimming shortened V by 0 bases and J by 7 bases, and 4 bases separated the two germline ends. Germline CDR1 reads MGHRA; CDR2 reads YSYEKL. The CDR3 totals 11 residues. The CDR3 reads CASSQEREQYF. CDR3 nucleotide sequence: TGCGCCAGCAGCCAAGAGCGGGAGCAGTACTTC.

This sequence joins TRBV7-9 and TRBJ1-1, with D perhaps matching TRBD1 (5 bases). Germline V gene data show CDR1 as SEHNR and CDR2 as FQNEAQ (reference sequence). The length of the CDR3 is 14 residues. V lost 3 bases, J lost 1 base, and 9 bases lay in between. The CDR3 is CASSLKQANTEAFF. CDR3 DNA sequence: TGTGCCAGCAGCTTGAAACAGGCGAACACTGAAGCTTTCTTT.

In this sample, this clone turned up once. This chain links TRBV7-3 with TRBJ2-3, with TRBD2 as a possible D gene (5 bases). This CDR3 comprises 17 residues. Looked up from germline, CDR1 is SGHTA and CDR2 is FQGTGA. The V end lost 1 base, the J end lost 1 base, and 15 bases lay between the germline ends. CDR3 loop: CASSLKYEAGGTDTQYF. DNA for the CDR3: TGTGCCAGCAGCTTAAAGTACGAGGCGGGTGGCACAGATACGCAGTATTTT.